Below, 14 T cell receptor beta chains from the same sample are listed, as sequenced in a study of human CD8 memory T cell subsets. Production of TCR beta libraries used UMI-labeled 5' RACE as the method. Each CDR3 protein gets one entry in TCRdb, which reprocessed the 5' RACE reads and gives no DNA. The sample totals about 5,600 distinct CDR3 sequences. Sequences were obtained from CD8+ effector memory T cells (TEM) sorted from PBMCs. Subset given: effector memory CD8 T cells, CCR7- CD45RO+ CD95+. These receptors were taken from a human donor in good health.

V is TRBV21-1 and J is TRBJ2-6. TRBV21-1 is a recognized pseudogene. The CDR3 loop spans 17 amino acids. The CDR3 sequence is CASSVKTLFSGANVLTF.

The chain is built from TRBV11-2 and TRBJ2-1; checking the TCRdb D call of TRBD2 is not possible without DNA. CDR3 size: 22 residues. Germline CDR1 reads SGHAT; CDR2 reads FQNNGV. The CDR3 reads CASSLDASGLAGYYRTRHEQFF.

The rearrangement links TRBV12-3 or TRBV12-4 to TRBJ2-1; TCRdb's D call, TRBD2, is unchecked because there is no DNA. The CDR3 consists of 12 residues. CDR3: CASREAGDEQFF.

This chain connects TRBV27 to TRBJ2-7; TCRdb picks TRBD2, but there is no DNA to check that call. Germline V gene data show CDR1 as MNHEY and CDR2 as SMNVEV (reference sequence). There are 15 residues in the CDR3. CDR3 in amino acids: CASSTRLAESYEQYF.

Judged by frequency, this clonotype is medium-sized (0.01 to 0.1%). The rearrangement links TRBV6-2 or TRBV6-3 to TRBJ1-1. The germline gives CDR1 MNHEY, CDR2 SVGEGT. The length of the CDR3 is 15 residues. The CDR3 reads CASRPEVLGTTEAFF.

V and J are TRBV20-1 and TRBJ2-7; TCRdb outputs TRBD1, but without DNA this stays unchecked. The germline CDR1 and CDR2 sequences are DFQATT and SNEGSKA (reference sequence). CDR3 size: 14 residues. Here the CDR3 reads CSARARDRGYEQYF.

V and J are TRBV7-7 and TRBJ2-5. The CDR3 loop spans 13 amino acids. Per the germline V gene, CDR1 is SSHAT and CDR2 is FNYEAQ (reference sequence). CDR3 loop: CASSLVIGETQYF. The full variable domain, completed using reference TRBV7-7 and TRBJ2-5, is GAGVSQSPRYKVTKRGQDVTLRCDPISSHATLYWYQQALGQGPEFLTYFNYEAQPDKSGLPSDRFSAERPEGSISTLTIQRTEQRDSAMYRCASSLVIGETQYFGPGTRLLVL.

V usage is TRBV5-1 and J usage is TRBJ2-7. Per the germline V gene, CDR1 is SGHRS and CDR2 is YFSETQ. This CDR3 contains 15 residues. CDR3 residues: CASSLALERSYEQYF. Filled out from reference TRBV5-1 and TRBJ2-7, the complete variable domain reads KAGVTQTPRYLIKTRGQQVTLSCSPISGHRSVSWYQQTPGQGLQFLFEYFSETQRNKGNFPGRFSGRQFSNSRSEMNVSTLELGDSALYLCASSLALERSYEQYFGPGTRLTVT.

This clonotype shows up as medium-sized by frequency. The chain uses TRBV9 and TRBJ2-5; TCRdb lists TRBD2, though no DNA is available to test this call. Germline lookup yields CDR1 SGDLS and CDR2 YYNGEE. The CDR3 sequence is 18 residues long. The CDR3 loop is CASSVGVVSGGPQETQYF.

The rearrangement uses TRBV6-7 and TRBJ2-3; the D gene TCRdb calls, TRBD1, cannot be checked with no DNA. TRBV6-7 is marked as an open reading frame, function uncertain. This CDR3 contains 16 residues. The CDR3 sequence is CASSYFPGTTTDTQYF.

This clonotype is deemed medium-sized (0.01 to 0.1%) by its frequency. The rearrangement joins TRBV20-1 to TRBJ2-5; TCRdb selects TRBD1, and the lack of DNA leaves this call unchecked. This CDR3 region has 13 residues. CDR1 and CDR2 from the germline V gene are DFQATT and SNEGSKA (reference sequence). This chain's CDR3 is CSAGGSGGETQYF.

The CDR3 here is CASSQNRGGHTEAFF. The gene calls are TRBV23-1 and TRBJ1-1; the TCRdb D gene call, TRBD1, has no DNA to confirm it. TRBV23-1 is an open reading frame, and its role is uncertain. The CDR3 consists of 15 residues.

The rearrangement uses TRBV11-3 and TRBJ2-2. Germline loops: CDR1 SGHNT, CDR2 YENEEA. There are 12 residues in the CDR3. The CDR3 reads CASSSLTGELFF.

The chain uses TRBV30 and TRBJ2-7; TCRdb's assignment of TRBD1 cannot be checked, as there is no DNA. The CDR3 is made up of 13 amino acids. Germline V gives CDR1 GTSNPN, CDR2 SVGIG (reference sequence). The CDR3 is CAWSLDRVREQYF.